The source of this TCR beta chain is a study of vaccination and CD4 T cells after COVID-19. Study-wide context: The post-vaccine samples came a median roughly 72 days after dose two (range 14 to 241).

Overall study findings and caveats: A relatively small number of convalescent patients were studied, and no early post-infection timepoints were included. Going from 21 to 38, median SARS-CoV-2-reactive clonotypes did not rise significantly.

Sequenced with the Oncomine TCR Beta short-read assay was DNA taken from cultured CD4+ T cells. TCRdb reprocessed the PCR reads with MiXCR, giving one entry per CDR3 protein. The table has fewer than 20,000 distinct CDR3 sequences, around 79% seen once; the top ten hold around a tenth. Worth noting for this clonotype: Its target is not known.

The CDR3 contains 16 residues. Looked up from germline, CDR1 is LNHDA and CDR2 is SQIVND (reference sequence). J was trimmed by 5 bases and V by 5 bases; bases with no gene match: 11. This sample's treatment: approximately nine-day PBMC culture with coronavirus spike peptide pools or control peptides (ViraFEST assay). Antigen-specific T cell expansion with peptide pools preceded TCR sequencing in the ViraFEST approach. This material consisted of CD4+ T cells from blood, cultured in vitro, taken after SARS-CoV-2 vaccination. J is TRBJ2-3 and V is TRBV19; 9 bases are a match to TRBD2. This TCR was sampled from a human donor who received a COVID-19 vaccine. The CDR3 DNA sequence: TGTGCCAGTAGTCTCCTCAGGACTAGCGCTGGAGATACGCAGTATTTT. Residues: CASSLLRTSAGDTQYF.